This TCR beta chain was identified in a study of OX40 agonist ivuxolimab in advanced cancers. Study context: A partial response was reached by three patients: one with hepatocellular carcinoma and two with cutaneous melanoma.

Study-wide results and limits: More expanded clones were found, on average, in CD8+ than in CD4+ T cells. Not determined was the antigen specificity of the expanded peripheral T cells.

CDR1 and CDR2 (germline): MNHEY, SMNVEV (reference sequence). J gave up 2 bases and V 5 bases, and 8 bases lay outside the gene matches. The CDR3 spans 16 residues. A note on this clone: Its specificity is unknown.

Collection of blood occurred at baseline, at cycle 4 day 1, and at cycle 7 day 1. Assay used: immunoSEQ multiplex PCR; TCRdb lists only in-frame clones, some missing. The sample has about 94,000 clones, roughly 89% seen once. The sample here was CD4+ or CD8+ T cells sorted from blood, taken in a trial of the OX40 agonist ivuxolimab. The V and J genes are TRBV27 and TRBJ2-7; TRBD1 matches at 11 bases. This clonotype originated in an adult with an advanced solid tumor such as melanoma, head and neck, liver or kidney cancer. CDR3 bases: TGTGCCAGCAGTCTAACCCCGGGACAGGGGGCCTACGAGCAGTACTTC. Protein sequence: CASSLTPGQGAYEQYF.